This T cell receptor (beta chain) was obtained from a study of identical twins. TCRdb re-analysed the 5' RACE reads in MiXCR, keeping a single row per CDR3 protein. The sample comprises hundreds of thousands of distinct CDR3 sequences, 15% to 20% of which are singletons, and over 10% rests with the top ten. The donors were all healthy and Caucasian. CDR3 length: 13 amino acids. V lost 2 bases, J lost 6 bases, and 9 bases lay in between. CDR1 is SGHRS, CDR2 YFSETQ, per germline. The sample also formed part of further work on T cells expressing NK-cell markers. Per that study: HCMV specificity of the expanded NKG2C+ T cell clones was not established.

The receptor comes from a woman aged 18-35 years in good health. The specimen was PBMCs. The V and J genes are TRBV5-1 and TRBJ2-4; D remains ambiguous. Here the CDR3 DNA reads TGCGCCAGCAGCTTTAGAGGCGGAAACATTCAGTACTTC. This codes for CASSFRGGNIQYF.